These 32 T cell receptor beta chains were sequenced from one sample in a study of PD-1 blockade in classical Hodgkin lymphoma. Sequencing used immunoSEQ multiplex PCR; TCRdb keeps in-frame clones, though not all of them. The sample holds some 19,000 clones, 77% seen once. Each of the patients experienced relapse following autologous stem cell transplantation, and their brentuximab vedotin exposure differed. Sequencing was performed on peripheral blood mononuclear cells (PBMCs), taken before the second cycle of nivolumab. These receptors all come from a human donor with classical Hodgkin lymphoma.

The chain carries TRBV19 and TRBJ1-5; 8 bases are a match to TRBD1. The CDR3 is 14 residues long. Germline CDR1 LNHDA, CDR2 SQIVND (reference sequence). The trim removed 5 bases at V and 4 bases at J, leaving 4 bases unmatched. The CDR3 reads CASSQGQVNQPQHF. CDR3 in DNA: TGTGCCAGTAGTCAGGGACAGGTAAATCAGCCCCAGCATTTT.

The rearrangement links TRBV28 to TRBJ2-5; 12 bases match TRBD1. Germline CDR1 MDHEN, CDR2 SYDVKM. Trimming at V came to 7 bases and at J to 4 bases, leaving 10 bases not matched to a gene. This CDR3 spans 16 amino acids. The CDR3 spells CASNPAGTGGVETQYF. In DNA, the CDR3 is TGTGCCAGCAATCCGGCCGGGACAGGGGGCGTAGAGACCCAGTACTTC.

The V call is TRBV29-1, the J call TRBJ1-2; the D gene is possibly TRBD1 (5 bases). V lost 4 bases and J lost 2, with 11 bases in between. Germline-derived CDR1 and CDR2 are SQVTM and ANQGSEA. The CDR3 is 13 amino acids. In nucleotides, the CDR3 is TGCAGCGTTGTAAGGGACCTGAACTATGGCTACACCTTC. Translated: CSVVRDLNYGYTF. The full variable domain, completed using reference TRBV29-1 and TRBJ1-2, is SAVISQKPSRDICQRGTSLTIQCQVDSQVTMMFWYRQQPGQSLTLIATANQGSEATYESGFVIDKFPISRPNLTFSTLTVSNMSPEDSSIYLCSVVRDLNYGYTFGSGTRLTVV.

The rearrangement links TRBV20-1 to TRBJ1-1; 8 bases are a match to TRBD1. Trimming took 6 bases from V and 8 from J; bases not matched to a gene: 5. CDR1 and CDR2 (germline): DFQATT, SNEGSKA (reference sequence). The CDR3 runs 11 residues. CDR3 sequence reads: CSAPRTGEAFF. The CDR3 DNA reads as TGCAGTGCCCCGAGGACAGGGGAAGCTTTCTTT.

The sample holds a few counts of this clone. For the CDR3, the DNA is TGTGCCAGCAGCTTAACGGCTACCGGGGAGCTGTTTTTT. The encoded protein is CASSLTATGELFF. J is TRBJ2-2 and V is TRBV7-9; no firm D call. This CDR3 region has 13 residues. CDR1 and CDR2 (germline): SEHNR, FQNEAQ (reference sequence). V was shortened by 2 bases and J by 5 bases, with 6 bases between the two germline ends.

The rearrangement uses TRBV7-8 and TRBJ1-5; TRBD1 is a possible D gene (5 bases). This CDR3 has 13 amino acids. Looked up from germline, CDR1 is SGHVS and CDR2 is FQNEAQ. Trimming removed 0 bases from V and 8 bases from J, with 8 bases in between. CDR3 amino acids: CASSLAGVEPQHF. The CDR3, as DNA: TGTGCCAGCAGCTTAGCAGGGGTAGAGCCCCAGCATTTT.

This clone occurred once. V and J are TRBV19 and TRBJ2-7; the D call may be TRBD1 or TRBD2 (6 bases each). Germline CDR1 LNHDA, CDR2 SQIVND (reference sequence). The CDR3 length is 15 residues. V lost 5 bases and J 7 bases, leaving 21 bases between the germline ends. CDR3 nucleotides: TGTGCCAGTAGTCCGGACTACTACAGGGTCCAGGAGCAGTACTTC. This encodes CASSPDYYRVQEQYF.

The chain employs TRBV4-2 and TRBJ2-7; tentatively, D is TRBD1 (5 bases). The CDR3 has 14 residues. V gave up 4 bases and J gave up 0 bases, with 10 bases separating them. In germline, CDR1 is LGHNA, CDR2 YNFKEQ. CDR3 sequence (DNA): TGTGCCAGCAGCCTGGACACCTCCTCCTACGAGCAGTACTTC. Translated: CASSLDTSSYEQYF.

The chain recombines TRBV14 with TRBJ1-1; no reliable D call. There are 13 residues in the CDR3. The V and J ends lost 5 bases and 4 bases respectively, with 11 bases between them. Germline V CDR1 and CDR2: SGHDN, FVKESK. DNA of the CDR3: TGTGCCAGCAGCTCTAACGCCGGCACTGAAGCTTTCTTT. Its translation is CASSSNAGTEAFF. Together with reference TRBV14 and TRBJ1-1, the CDR3 gives the full variable domain: EAGVTQFPSHSVIEKGQTVTLRCDPISGHDNLYWYRRVMGKEIKFLLHFVKESKQDESGMPNNRFLAERTGGTYSTLKVQPAELEDSGVYFCASSSNAGTEAFFGQGTRLTVV.

The genes are TRBV7-9 and TRBJ1-1, with 7 bases fitting TRBD1. Per the germline V gene, CDR1 is SEHNR and CDR2 is FQNEAQ (reference sequence). CDR3 length: 14 amino acids. V dropped 5 bases and J dropped 5; count of bases not matched to a gene: 8. CDR3 sequence: CASSLQTGKTEAFF. The DNA of the CDR3 is TGTGCCAGCAGCCTTCAGACAGGGAAAACTGAAGCTTTCTTT. The complete variable domain, with remaining parts taken from reference TRBV7-9 and TRBJ1-1, reads DTGVSQNPRHKITKRGQNVTFRCDPISEHNRLYWYRQTLGQGPEFLTYFQNEAQLEKSRLLSDRFSAERPKGSFSTLEIQRTEQGDSAMYLCASSLQTGKTEAFFGQGTRLTVV.

This clone showed up just a few times. The chain employs TRBV6-6 and TRBJ1-2; tentative D call: TRBD1 (6 bases). CDR1 MNHNY and CDR2 SVGAGI come from the germline V gene (reference sequence). The CDR3 has 16 amino acids. Between the trimmed V and J ends, which lost 2 bases and 6 bases, there was a span of 19 bases. CDR3 protein: CASSYTTSGGAHGYTF. CDR3 bases: TGTGCCAGCAGTTACACCACTTCGGGGGGCGCACATGGCTACACCTTC.

This chain connects TRBV6-6 to TRBJ2-1, with 7 bases that match TRBD2. Germline V gene lookup returns CDR1 MNHNY and CDR2 SVGAGI (reference sequence). The CDR3 totals 15 residues. The junction had 6 bases not matched to a gene; V was cut back by 6 bases and J by 1 base. CDR3 amino acids: CASSKTSASYNEQFF. CDR3 sequence (DNA): TGTGCCAGCAGCAAAACTAGCGCATCCTACAATGAGCAGTTCTTC.

This clone was seen a few times. The sample carries other DNA sequences with the same CDR3. The V and J genes are TRBV25-1 and TRBJ2-2, with 7 bases aligning to TRBD2. The V segment lost 5 bases and the J segment 5 bases; nucleotides outside the gene matches: 14. Germline V gene data show CDR1 as MGHDK and CDR2 as SYGVNS. This CDR3 contains 17 residues. CDR3 DNA sequence: TGTGCCAGCAGTTCACAGATTAGCGGGCTTGGGACCGGGGAGCTGTTTTTT. It specifies CASSSQISGLGTGELFF.

The V and J genes are TRBV7-2 and TRBJ1-2; 12 bases match TRBD1. This CDR3 has 15 residues. In germline, CDR1 is SGHTA, CDR2 FQGNSA. The J segment lost 4 bases and the V segment lost 1 base, leaving 1 base of the junction unmatched. The CDR3 loop is CASSLEGQGAYGYTF. The CDR3 DNA reads as TGTGCCAGCAGCTTAGAGGGACAGGGGGCCTATGGCTACACCTTC.

The genes are TRBV7-2 and TRBJ2-5; a weak D match, TRBD1 (6 bases). The CDR3 spans 13 residues. V was cut by 1 base and J by 5 bases, with 8 bases left in between. The germline gives CDR1 SGHTA, CDR2 FQGNSA. The CDR3 sequence is CASSLDRGETQYF. In DNA form, the CDR3 reads TGTGCCAGCAGCTTAGATAGGGGGGAGACCCAGTACTTC.

The rearrangement links TRBV4-2 to TRBJ1-2, with D unclear. Trimming shortened V by 0 bases and J by 6 bases, and 5 bases separated the two germline ends. Germline loops: CDR1 LGHNA, CDR2 YNFKEQ. The CDR3 covers 12 residues. CDR3 bases: TGTGCCAGCAGCCAAGAATGGGATGGCTACACCTTC. The encoded protein is CASSQEWDGYTF.

The chain has TRBV10-3 and TRBJ1-1, with D possibly matching TRBD1 (5 bases). V was trimmed by 6 bases and J by 4 bases, leaving 12 bases between them. The CDR3 is made up of 13 amino acids. Germline V CDR1 and CDR2: ENHRY, SYGVKD. For the CDR3, the DNA is TGTGCCATCAGGGGTCGAAGGGGCACTGAAGCTTTCTTT. It yields the protein CAIRGRRGTEAFF.

The CDR3 DNA reads TGTGCCAGCATGGCTAACTCCTACGAGCAGTACTTC. Translated, it gives CASMANSYEQYF. V gene TRBV6-1 combines with J gene TRBJ2-7, with unresolved D. Germline V lookup: CDR1 MNHNS, CDR2 SASEGT. V shed 7 bases and J shed 0 bases, with 7 bases lying between them. The CDR3 runs to 12 residues.

The chain recombines TRBV9 with TRBJ2-1, with D possibly matching TRBD2 (6 bases). Trimming pared 0 bases from V and 4 bases from J, leaving 14 bases between. Looked up from germline, CDR1 is SGDLS and CDR2 is YYNGEE. The CDR3 covers 16 residues. The CDR3 is CASSVGSAGSYNEQFF. The CDR3 region has the DNA TGTGCCAGCAGCGTAGGCTCGGCGGGAAGTTACAATGAGCAGTTCTTC.

This clone was seen a handful of times. V usage is TRBV15 and J usage is TRBJ2-7, with a tentative D call TRBD1 (6 bases). The CDR3 has 15 amino acids. V was trimmed by 0 bases and J by 1 base, leaving 10 bases between them. Germline values: CDR1 LNHNV, CDR2 YYDKDF (reference sequence). DNA of the CDR3: TGTGCCACCAGCAGAGATAAGGGGGTGTCCTACGAGCAGTACTTC. Protein: CATSRDKGVSYEQYF.

This rearrangement joins TRBV6-5 to TRBJ1-2, with D perhaps matching TRBD1 (6 bases). CDR3 length: 11 amino acids. Trimming removed 6 bases at V and 9 bases at J, with 11 bases between. Germline loops: CDR1 MNHEY, CDR2 SVGAGI. CDR3 nucleotides: TGTGCCAGCAGACAGGGTCGGAGCTACACCTTC. Encoded protein: CASRQGRSYTF.

The J gene is TRBJ1-1, the V gene TRBV14; TRBD1 is a possible D gene (5 bases). V was clipped by 0 bases and J by 4 bases, with 21 bases between them. Germline V gives CDR1 SGHDN, CDR2 FVKESK. The CDR3 has 18 residues. CDR3 loop: CASSQDRSRTGELTEAFF. The CDR3 nucleotides are TGTGCCAGCAGCCAAGATCGCTCCCGGACGGGGGAACTCACTGAAGCTTTCTTT.

This clone showed up just once. The chain uses TRBV7-6 and TRBJ2-3; 9 positions agree with TRBD2. CDR1 is SGHVS, CDR2 FNYEAQ, per germline. With V trimmed by 5 bases and J by 4 bases, 7 bases remained unmatched. There are 15 residues in the CDR3. Written as DNA, the CDR3 is TGTGCCAGCAGCCCGAATAGCGGGAGAGCAGATACGCAGTATTTT. Its translation: CASSPNSGRADTQYF.

The gene calls are TRBV23-1 and TRBJ2-7, with D tentatively TRBD1 (6 bases). TRBV23-1 is labeled an ORF, and its function is uncertain. The CDR3 is made up of 17 amino acids. V was cut by 2 bases and J by 1 base, with 18 bases left in between. The CDR3: CASSQSGTQQGSYEQYF. In nucleotides, the CDR3 is TGCGCCAGCAGTCAAAGCGGCACACAACAGGGTTCCTACGAGCAGTACTTC.

V is TRBV19 and J is TRBJ1-4; 8 bases are shared with TRBD1. Germline V lookup: CDR1 LNHDA, CDR2 SQIVND (reference sequence). The J segment lost 3 bases and the V segment lost 10 bases, leaving 7 bases of the junction unmatched. The CDR3 contains 14 residues. CDR3 in DNA: TGTGCCATTTCGACAGGGGTGGCTAATGAAAAACTGTTTTTT. It specifies CAISTGVANEKLFF.

This chain connects TRBV19 to TRBJ1-2; tentatively, D is TRBD1 (6 bases). The germline V and J ends were trimmed by 2 bases and 4 bases, with 8 bases remaining between them. In germline, CDR1 is LNHDA, CDR2 SQIVND (reference sequence). The CDR3 runs 13 residues. DNA for the CDR3: TGTGCCAGTAGTATACAGGGGAGCTATGGCTACACCTTC. It translates to CASSIQGSYGYTF.

The chain carries TRBV7-2 and TRBJ1-2; maybe TRBD1 (5 bases). The CDR3 has 12 amino acids. With 7 bases removed from V and 7 bases from J, the gap between germline ends came to 13 bases. Germline values: CDR1 SGHTA, CDR2 FQGNSA. CDR3 in amino acids: CASTPEGIGYTF. Here the CDR3 DNA reads TGTGCCAGCACCCCAGAGGGGATTGGCTACACCTTC.

This sequence joins TRBV19 and TRBJ1-5; D ambiguous. In germline, CDR1 is LNHDA, CDR2 SQIVND (reference sequence). The CDR3 is 14 amino acids. V was cut by 6 bases and J by 0 bases, with 9 bases left in between. The CDR3 nucleotides read TGTGCCAGTAGGGTCGGCTATAGCAATCAGCCCCAGCATTTT. It encodes CASRVGYSNQPQHF.

The chain joins TRBV11-3 to TRBJ2-7; D is unresolved. The germline gives CDR1 SGHNT, CDR2 YENEEA. Trimming cost V 2 bases and J 3 bases, with 14 bases left between them. CDR3 length: 15 amino acids. The CDR3 region is CASSLFTVGNYEQYF. CDR3 sequence (DNA): TGTGCCAGCAGCTTATTTACAGTGGGGAACTACGAGCAGTACTTC. Drawing the rest from reference TRBV11-3 and TRBJ2-7, the complete variable domain is EAGVVQSPRYKIIEKKQPVAFWCNPISGHNTLYWYLQNLGQGPELLIRYENEEAVDDSQLPKDRFSAERLKGVDSTLKIQPAELGDSAVYLCASSLFTVGNYEQYFGPGTRLTVT.

The genes are TRBV11-2 and TRBJ2-7; no clear D gene. Looked up from germline, CDR1 is SGHAT and CDR2 is FQNNGV. Trimming pared 6 bases from V and 0 bases from J, leaving 12 bases between. CDR3 length: 14 residues. In DNA form, the CDR3 reads TGTGCCAGCAGACCAAGCGCTGGCTCCTACGAGCAGTACTTC. Its protein product is CASRPSAGSYEQYF. Together with reference TRBV11-2 and TRBJ2-7, the CDR3 gives the full variable domain: EAGVAQSPRYKIIEKRQSVAFWCNPISGHATLYWYQQILGQGPKLLIQFQNNGVVDDSQLPKDRFSAERLKGVDSTLKIQPAKLEDSAVYLCASRPSAGSYEQYFGPGTRLTVT.

This chain connects TRBV11-3 to TRBJ2-7; 10 positions agree with TRBD1. The CDR3 is 15 residues long. Looked up from germline, CDR1 is SGHNT and CDR2 is YENEEA. Trimming removed 8 bases from V and 5 bases from J; junction bases left unmatched: 12. The CDR3 protein is CASSTPGQGYHEQYF. The DNA of the CDR3 is TGTGCCAGCTCAACTCCGGGACAGGGGTACCACGAGCAGTACTTC. Complete variable domain (other parts from reference TRBV11-3 and TRBJ2-7): EAGVVQSPRYKIIEKKQPVAFWCNPISGHNTLYWYLQNLGQGPELLIRYENEEAVDDSQLPKDRFSAERLKGVDSTLKIQPAELGDSAVYLCASSTPGQGYHEQYFGPGTRLTVT.

V gene TRBV5-1 combines with J gene TRBJ1-1, with TRBD1 identical over 9 bases. J lost 5 bases, V lost 4 bases, and 9 bases had no gene match. Germline values: CDR1 SGHRS, CDR2 YFSETQ. CDR3 length: 15 residues. CDR3 loop: CASSPRDRAETEAFF. In DNA form, the CDR3 reads TGCGCCAGCAGCCCCCGGGACAGGGCGGAAACTGAAGCTTTCTTT.